This passage covers 21 T cell receptor beta chains from one sample sequenced in a study of blood T cells in healthy people across ages. Using a J-beta primer mix together with a sample-barcoded 5' primer, a second PCR was run for roughly 6 to 11 cycles. TCRdb ran MiXCR on the 5' RACE reads and lists one entry per CDR3 protein. This table holds 1,100,000 or so distinct CDR3 sequences, 35% to 55% found once. Source material: blood. The receptors originated from a woman aged 60-70 years in good health.

The CDR3 loop is CASSVQGTGELFF. The CDR3 coding sequence is TGTGCCAGCAGTGTACAGGGCACCGGGGAGCTGTTTTTT. The chain is built from TRBV2 and TRBJ2-2; a weak D match, TRBD1 (6 bases). The CDR3 runs to 13 residues. V was pared by 4 bases and J by 4 bases, with 7 bases between. Per germline, CDR1 SNHLY and CDR2 FYNNEI.

The chain is built from TRBV6-2 or TRBV6-3 and TRBJ2-3, with 10 bases matching TRBD2. Germline V gives CDR1 MNHEY, CDR2 SVGEGT. V was pared by 3 bases and J by 3 bases, with 6 bases of the junction left unmatched. The CDR3 consists of 16 residues. In DNA, the CDR3 is TGTGCCAGCAGTTATGGGACTAGCGAAATGACAGATACGCAGTATTTT. Protein sequence: CASSYGTSEMTDTQYF.

The chain joins TRBV10-3 to TRBJ2-5; 10 nucleotides agree with TRBD2. J was trimmed by 11 bases and V by 6 bases; bases with no gene match: 15. Germline CDR1 is ENHRY and CDR2 is SYGVKD. The CDR3 is made up of 15 amino acids. The CDR3 reads CAIRSREREGNEQYF. CDR3 nucleotide sequence: TGTGCCATCAGGTCTAGGGAGCGGGAGGGGAATGAGCAGTACTTC.

In nucleotides, the CDR3 is TGTGCCAGCAGCAAAGGACGCCGAGGGGATGAAAAACTGTTTTTT. Amino acids: CASSKGRRGDEKLFF. The gene calls are TRBV21-1 and TRBJ1-4; the table's D call of TRBD1 was not tested on the DNA. TRBV21-1 has pseudogene status. The CDR3 consists of 15 residues.

This clonotype came up a few times. The J gene is TRBJ2-3, the V gene TRBV29-1, with D maybe TRBD2 (5 bases). Germline V gene sequence: CDR1 SQVTM, CDR2 ANQGSEA. Trimming removed 3 bases from V and 2 bases from J, with 9 bases in between. This CDR3 has 13 amino acids. CDR3 DNA sequence: TGCAGCGTTGAGCGTAGCGACACAGATACGCAGTATTTT. Translation: CSVERSDTDTQYF.

The chain combines TRBV20-1 with TRBJ1-6, with 7 bases matching TRBD1. CDR1 and CDR2 (germline): DFQATT, SNEGSKA (reference sequence). Losses at the gene ends were 3 bases for V and 7 bases for J; bases not matched to a gene: 9. This CDR3 comprises 15 residues. The CDR3 sequence: CSASEGAGFNSPLHF. The CDR3 DNA follows: TGCAGTGCTAGCGAGGGGGCAGGCTTCAATTCACCCCTCCACTTT.

The V call is TRBV11-1, the J call TRBJ2-3, with D perhaps matching TRBD1 or TRBD2 (5 bases each). V was trimmed by 4 bases and J by 3 bases, leaving 11 bases between them. The CDR3 is 14 residues long. The germline V gene has CDR1 SGHAT and CDR2 FQDESV (reference sequence). CDR3 bases: TGTGCCAGCAGCTCCCGGGGCCTAACAGATACGCAGTATTTT. It encodes CASSSRGLTDTQYF.

The rearrangement links TRBV29-1 to TRBJ2-1; possibly TRBD2 for D (5 bases). The J call may be in error: the DNA end matches TRBJ2-7 better. This CDR3 comprises 12 residues. The germline V gene has CDR1 SQVTM and CDR2 ANQGSEA. CDR3 DNA: TGCAGCGGATCTAGCTCCTACAATGAGCAGTACTTC. Translated, it gives CSGSSSYNEQYF.

This clonotype was found many times. The chain is built from TRBV7-2 and TRBJ2-7; 9 bases align to TRBD2. The length of the CDR3 is 14 residues. Germline-derived CDR1 and CDR2 are SGHTA and FQGNSA. J lost 6 bases, V lost 0 bases, and 3 bases had no gene match. The CDR3 reads CASSLAAGGGEQYF. DNA for the CDR3: TGTGCCAGCAGCTTAGCCGCGGGAGGGGGCGAGCAGTACTTC.

V gene TRBV6-5 combines with J gene TRBJ2-5, with D hard to call. CDR3 length equals 16 residues. Trimming shortened V by 3 bases and J by 5 bases, and 19 bases separated the two germline ends. Germline V gene sequence: CDR1 MNHEY, CDR2 SVGAGI. CDR3 in amino acids: CASSYDATGWAETQYF. The DNA for the CDR3 is TGTGCCAGCAGTTATGACGCGACTGGCTGGGCGGAGACCCAGTACTTC.

A word on this clonotype: Its ends do not fully match the called genes, so a read error is possible. The V and J genes are TRBV7-2 and TRBJ2-3, with D uncertain. Looked up from germline, CDR1 is SGHTA and CDR2 is FQGNSA. The length of the CDR3 is 14 residues. This chain's CDR3 is CASSFQTSTDMQYF. The CDR3, as DNA: TGTGCCAGCAGCTTCCAGACCAGCACAGATATGCAGTATTTT.

This clonotype was counted only a few times. The rearrangement uses TRBV11-1 and TRBJ2-5; TRBD2 is a possible D gene (6 bases). Germline V gene lookup returns CDR1 SGHAT and CDR2 FQDESV (reference sequence). Trimming removed 5 bases at V and 0 bases at J, with 13 bases between. The CDR3 has 15 amino acids. CDR3 sequence (DNA): TGTGCCAGCAGCCCCCGGGAGCGGGACCAAGAGACCCAGTACTTC. It is translated as CASSPRERDQETQYF.

The V call is TRBV4-2, the J call TRBJ1-1; D is unclear. V lost 0 bases to trimming and J lost 8 bases, with 13 bases between them. This CDR3 has 14 residues. Germline V gene data show CDR1 as LGHNA and CDR2 as YNFKEQ. For the CDR3, the DNA is TGTGCCAGCAGCCAAGACCTCGGGTTGACGGAAGCTTTCTTT. Its protein is CASSQDLGLTEAFF.

This clonotype came up a few times. The rearrangement joins TRBV7-2 to TRBJ2-1; D may be TRBD1 (6 bases). V was clipped by 0 bases and J by 7 bases, with 13 bases between them. The CDR3 covers 15 residues. Germline V gene sequence: CDR1 SGHTA, CDR2 FQGNSA. The CDR3 spells CASSLAQGRQNEQFF. CDR3 sequence (DNA): TGTGCCAGCAGCTTAGCACAGGGAAGACAAAATGAGCAGTTCTTC.

In its sample, this clonotype was seen a few times. The CDR3 DNA follows: TGTGCCAGCAGCCAGCTGCGGGGGGCTAGCAAGCAGTTCTTC. This encodes CASSQLRGASKQFF. This chain connects TRBV4-2 to TRBJ2-1, with 8 bases that match TRBD2. The CDR3 spans 14 residues. From germline, CDR1 is LGHNA and CDR2 YNFKEQ. J lost 11 bases, V lost 3 bases, and 9 bases had no gene match.

The genes are TRBV5-5 and TRBJ2-5; D may be TRBD1 (6 bases). The V gene's germline CDR1 is SGHKS and CDR2 YYEKEE (reference sequence). The V and J ends lost 3 bases and 1 base respectively, with 13 bases between them. The CDR3 length is 15 residues. DNA for the CDR3: TGTGCCAGCAGCTCGGTGACAGGCCCCCAAGAGACCCAGTACTTC. Translated: CASSSVTGPQETQYF.

The chain is built from TRBV20-1 and TRBJ2-4; D uncertain. Gene TRBJ2-7 matches the end of the DNA better, so the J call may be wrong. The CDR3 contains 14 residues. Germline values: CDR1 DFQATT, CDR2 SNEGSKA (reference sequence). The CDR3, as DNA: TGCAGTGCTAGGGGCACCCATGGGTTGCACGAGCAGTACTTC. Its protein product is CSARGTHGLHEQYF.

About this clonotype itself: The junction departs from the called germline gene at one end, perhaps through a read error. The chain is built from TRBV20-1 and TRBJ2-7, with 8 nucleotides matching TRBD2. CDR1 is DFQATT, CDR2 SNEGSKA, per germline (reference sequence). The CDR3 runs 15 residues. The CDR3, as DNA: TGCAGTGCTAGTGGAATAGCGGGGAGCTCCTACGTGCAGTACTTC. It specifies CSASGIAGSSYVQYF.

This chain uses TRBV7-6 with TRBJ2-7, with 10 bases identical to TRBD2. TRBJ2-5 explains the end of the DNA better; the J call may be wrong. The germline gives CDR1 SGHVS, CDR2 FNYEAQ. There are 17 residues in the CDR3. CDR3 nucleotides: TGTGCCAGCATAGCGGTCCTTAGCGGGAGGCACCGTCAGACCCAGTACTTC. Its protein is CASIAVLSGRHRQTQYF.

This clonotype was counted between two and nine times. Being one base from a much bigger clone, this may be a read error. The rearrangement joins TRBV7-2 to TRBJ2-1, with D unresolved. The J call may be faulty, since TRBJ2-7 better matches the DNA end. This CDR3 has 11 residues. The germline V gene has CDR1 SGHTA and CDR2 FQGNSA. In DNA form, the CDR3 reads TGTGCCAGCAGCTCCCACAATGAGCAGTACTTC. Protein: CASSSHNEQYF.

This clonotype was found a few times. The chain uses TRBV12-3 or TRBV12-4 and TRBJ2-5; 8 bases map to TRBD1. The J call is in doubt because the DNA end fits TRBJ2-7 better. The CDR3 spans 13 residues. The CDR3 sequence: CASSSQGAGEQYF. In nucleotides, the CDR3 is TGTGCCAGCAGTTCCCAGGGGGCGGGCGAGCAGTACTTC.